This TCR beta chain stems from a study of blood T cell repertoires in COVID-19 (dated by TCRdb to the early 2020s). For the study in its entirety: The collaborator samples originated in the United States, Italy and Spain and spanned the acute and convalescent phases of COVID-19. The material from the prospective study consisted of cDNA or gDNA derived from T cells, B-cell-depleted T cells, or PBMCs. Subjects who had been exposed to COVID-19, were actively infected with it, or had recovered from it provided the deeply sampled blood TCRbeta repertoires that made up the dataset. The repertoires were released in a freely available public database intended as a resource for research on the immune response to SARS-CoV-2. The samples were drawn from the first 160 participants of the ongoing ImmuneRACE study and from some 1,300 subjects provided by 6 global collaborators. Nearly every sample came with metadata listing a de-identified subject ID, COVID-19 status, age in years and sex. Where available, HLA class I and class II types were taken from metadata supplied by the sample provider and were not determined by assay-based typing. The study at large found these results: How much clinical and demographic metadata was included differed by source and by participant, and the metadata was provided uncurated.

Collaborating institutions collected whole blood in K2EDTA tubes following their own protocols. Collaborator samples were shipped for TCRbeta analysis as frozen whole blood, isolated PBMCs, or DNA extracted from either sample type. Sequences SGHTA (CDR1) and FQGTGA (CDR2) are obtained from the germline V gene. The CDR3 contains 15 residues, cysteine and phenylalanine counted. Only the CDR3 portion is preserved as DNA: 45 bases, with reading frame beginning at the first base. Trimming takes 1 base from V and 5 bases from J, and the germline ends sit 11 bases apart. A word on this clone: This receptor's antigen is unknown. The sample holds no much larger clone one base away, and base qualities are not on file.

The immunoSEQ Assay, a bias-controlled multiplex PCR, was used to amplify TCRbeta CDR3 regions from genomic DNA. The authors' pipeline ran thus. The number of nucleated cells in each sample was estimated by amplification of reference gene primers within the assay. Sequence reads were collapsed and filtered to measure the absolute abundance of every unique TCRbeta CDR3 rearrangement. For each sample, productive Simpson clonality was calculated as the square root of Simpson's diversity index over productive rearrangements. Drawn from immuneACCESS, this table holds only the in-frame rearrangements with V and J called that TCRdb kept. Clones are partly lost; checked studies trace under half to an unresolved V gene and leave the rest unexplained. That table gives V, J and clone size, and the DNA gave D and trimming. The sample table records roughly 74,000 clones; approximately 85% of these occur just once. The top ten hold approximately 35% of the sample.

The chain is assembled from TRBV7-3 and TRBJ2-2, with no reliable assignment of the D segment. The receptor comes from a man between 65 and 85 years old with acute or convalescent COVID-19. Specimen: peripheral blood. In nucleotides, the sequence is TGTGCCAGCAGCTTAAGGGCAGGTGGTACCGGGGAGCTGTTTTTT. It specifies CASSLRAGGTGELFF. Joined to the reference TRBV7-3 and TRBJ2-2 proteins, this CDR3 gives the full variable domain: GAGVSQTPSNKVTEKGKYVELRCDPISGHTALYWYRQSLGQGPEFLIYFQGTGAADDSGLPNDRFFAVRPEGSVSTLKIQRTERGDSAVYLCASSLRAGGTGELFFGEGSRLTVL.